The present TCR beta chain was sequenced within a study of naive CD8 T cells in extremely preterm neonates. Notes on the study in general: iChao1 richness was lowest in preterm neonates, significantly versus all ages. The authors flagged variable productive template counts in preterm samples.

V dropped 8 bases and J dropped 12 bases, with 29 bases sitting between them. The germline gives CDR1 MDHEN, CDR2 SYDVKM. The CDR3 length is 17 residues. Concerning this clone: The antigen is unknown.

Sorted cells: live naive CD8+ T cells, CD45RA+CCR7+, Annexin V-negative. Data came from immunoSEQ multiplex PCR; TCRdb stores just in-frame clones and leaves some out. The sample has 3,900 or so clones; approximately 97% are singletons. The V and J genes are TRBV28 and TRBJ1-6; D not certain. The receptor's source is a human donor in good health. The sequencing sample was made of naive CD8+ T cells from blood. CDR3 protein: CASLPLKEGLTPRPLHF. The DNA of the CDR3 is TGTGCCAGCCTACCCCTCAAAGAAGGACTAACTCCGAGACCCCTCCACTTT.